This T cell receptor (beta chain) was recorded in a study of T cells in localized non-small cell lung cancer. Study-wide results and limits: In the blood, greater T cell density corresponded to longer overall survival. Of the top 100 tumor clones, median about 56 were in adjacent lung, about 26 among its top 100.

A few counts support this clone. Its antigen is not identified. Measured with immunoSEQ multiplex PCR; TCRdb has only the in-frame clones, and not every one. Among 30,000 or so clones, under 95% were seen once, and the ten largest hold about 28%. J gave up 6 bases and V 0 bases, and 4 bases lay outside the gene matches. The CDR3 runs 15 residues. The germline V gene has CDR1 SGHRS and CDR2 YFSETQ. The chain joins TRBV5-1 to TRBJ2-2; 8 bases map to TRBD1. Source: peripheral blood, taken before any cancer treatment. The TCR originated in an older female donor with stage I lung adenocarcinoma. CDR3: CASSLDPGGPGELFF. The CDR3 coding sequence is TGCGCCAGCAGCTTGGATCCAGGGGGCCCCGGGGAGCTGTTTTTT.